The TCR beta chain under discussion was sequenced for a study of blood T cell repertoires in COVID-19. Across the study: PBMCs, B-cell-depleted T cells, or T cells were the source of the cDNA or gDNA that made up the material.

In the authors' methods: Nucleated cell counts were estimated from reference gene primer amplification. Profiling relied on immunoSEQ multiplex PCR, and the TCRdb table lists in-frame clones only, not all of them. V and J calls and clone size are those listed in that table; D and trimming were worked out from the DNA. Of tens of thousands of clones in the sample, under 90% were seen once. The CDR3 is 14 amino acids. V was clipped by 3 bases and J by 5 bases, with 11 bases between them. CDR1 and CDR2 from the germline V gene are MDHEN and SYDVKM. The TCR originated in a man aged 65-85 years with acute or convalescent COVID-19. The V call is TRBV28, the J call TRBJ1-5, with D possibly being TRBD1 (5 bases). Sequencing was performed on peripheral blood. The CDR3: CASSLVQGDQPQHF. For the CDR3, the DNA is TGTGCCAGCAGTTTGGTTCAGGGCGATCAGCCCCAGCATTTT.